The text below deals with one TCR beta chain. The V end lost 3 bases, the J end lost 0 bases, and 13 bases lay between the germline ends. The CDR3 spans 15 residues. Germline CDR1 reads SGHNT; CDR2 reads YYREEE (reference sequence). Some clones are missing from TCRdb's copy, which holds only in-frame ones; the method was immunoSEQ multiplex PCR. Seen here are just over 2,000,000 clones, roughly 94% observed once, and the top ten hold 0.1% to 0.15%. This sample was included in a study of shared clonotypes between healthy human individuals. The receptor was isolated from a man between 18 and 35 years old in good health. The rearrangement joins TRBV5-4 to TRBJ2-7; D is unclear. The sequenced sample was naive CD4+ T cells sorted from blood. Sample subset: CD45RA+ positively selected. The CDR3: CASSSQWGSSYEQYF. CDR3 nucleotide sequence: TGTGCCAGCAGCTCCCAATGGGGTAGCTCCTACGAGCAGTACTTC.